The rows below give T cell receptor beta chains drawn from one sample of a study of blood T cell repertoires in COVID-19. The repertoire was sequenced with immunoSEQ multiplex PCR; TCRdb's copy has only in-frame clones and lacks some. The table has around 310,000 clones, approximately 89% seen once. The sequenced material came from PBMCs or T cells enriched from blood (not recorded which). Receptors were obtained from a woman in her thirties who had recovered from COVID-19. CDR3s include the opening cysteine and the closing phenylalanine or tryptophan. The D gene is left open where the match is weak. Not every row has a clone size; where given, it reads once, few, many or a size class.

j_gene: TRBJ2-7; v_gene: TRBV25-1; abundance: -; d_gene: -; CDR3aa: CASSARGFYEQYF; CDR3nt: TGTGCCAGCAGTGCGAGAGGATTCTACGAGCAGTACTTC
j_gene: TRBJ2-1; v_gene: TRBV5-1; abundance: -; d_gene: TRBD2; CDR3aa: CASREPGLAHNEQFF; CDR3nt: TGCGCCAGCAGGGAACCGGGACTAGCGCACAATGAGCAGTTCTTC
j_gene: TRBJ2-5; v_gene: TRBV4-2; abundance: -; d_gene: TRBD2; CDR3aa: CASSQDPGLADQEAQYF; CDR3nt: TGTGCCAGCAGCCAAGATCCGGGACTAGCGGACCAAGAGGCCCAGTACTTC
j_gene: TRBJ2-7; v_gene: TRBV5-3; abundance: -; d_gene: -; CDR3aa: CARSLEGPSYEQYF; CDR3nt: TGTGCCAGAAGCTTGGAGGGGCCCTCCTACGAGCAGTACTTC
j_gene: TRBJ2-7; v_gene: TRBV29-1; abundance: -; d_gene: -; CDR3aa: CSVLGQFSYEQYF; CDR3nt: TGCAGCGTTCTCGGACAGTTCTCCTACGAGCAGTACTTC
j_gene: TRBJ2-7; v_gene: TRBV14; abundance: -; d_gene: -; CDR3aa: CASSHYEAIPLEQYF; CDR3nt: TGTGCCAGCAGCCATTATGAGGCTATCCCCCTCGAGCAGTACTTC
j_gene: TRBJ2-3; v_gene: TRBV27; abundance: -; d_gene: -; CDR3aa: CASSPPTDTQYF; CDR3nt: TGTGCCAGCAGTCCCCCGACAGATACGCAGTATTTT
j_gene: TRBJ2-5; v_gene: TRBV5-1; abundance: -; d_gene: TRBD1; CDR3aa: CASSSAPPGQGFETQYF; CDR3nt: TGCGCCAGCAGCTCTGCACCCCCGGGACAGGGTTTTGAGACCCAGTACTTC
j_gene: TRBJ2-7; v_gene: TRBV28; abundance: -; d_gene: TRBD2; CDR3aa: CASSKTSGISYEQYF; CDR3nt: TGTGCCAGCAGTAAGACTAGCGGGATCTCCTACGAGCAGTACTTC
j_gene: TRBJ1-2; v_gene: TRBV7-2; abundance: -; d_gene: TRBD1; CDR3aa: CASSFQGAPGYTF; CDR3nt: TGTGCCAGCAGCTTTCAGGGGGCTCCTGGCTACACCTTC
j_gene: TRBJ1-2; v_gene: TRBV4-3; abundance: -; d_gene: -; CDR3aa: CASSQEYFSGYTF; CDR3nt: TGCGCCAGCAGCCAAGAATATTTCTCTGGCTACACCTTC
j_gene: TRBJ1-1; v_gene: TRBV5-6; abundance: -; d_gene: -; CDR3aa: CASSLYRELLNTEAFF; CDR3nt: TGTGCCAGCAGCCTTTACAGGGAGTTGCTGAACACTGAAGCTTTCTTT
j_gene: TRBJ2-7; v_gene: TRBV5-5; abundance: -; d_gene: -; CDR3aa: CASSFPSSFNEQYF; CDR3nt: TGTGCCAGCAGCTTCCCTTCTAGTTTTAACGAGCAGTACTTC
j_gene: TRBJ1-4; v_gene: TRBV19; abundance: -; d_gene: -; CDR3aa: CASSIDLLEYNEKLFF; CDR3nt: TGTGCCAGTAGTATAGACCTACTAGAATATAATGAAAAACTGTTTTTT
j_gene: TRBJ2-1; v_gene: TRBV11-2; abundance: -; d_gene: TRBD2; CDR3aa: CASSLALAMTYNEQFF; CDR3nt: TGTGCCAGCAGCTTAGCACTAGCGATGACCTACAATGAGCAGTTCTTC
j_gene: TRBJ2-7; v_gene: TRBV20-1; abundance: -; d_gene: -; CDR3aa: CSASLVHEQYF; CDR3nt: TGCAGTGCCTCCCTCGTTCACGAGCAGTACTTC
j_gene: TRBJ2-7; v_gene: TRBV28; abundance: -; d_gene: -; CDR3aa: CASLHWGAFSSYEQYF; CDR3nt: TGTGCCAGCTTACACTGGGGAGCGTTTTCCTCCTACGAGCAGTACTTC
j_gene: TRBJ2-3; v_gene: TRBV7-6; abundance: -; d_gene: TRBD1; CDR3aa: CASSLGRGFSTDTQYF; CDR3nt: TGTGCCAGCAGCTTAGGCAGGGGGTTTAGCACAGATACGCAGTATTTT
j_gene: TRBJ1-5; v_gene: TRBV19; abundance: -; d_gene: -; CDR3aa: CASTVSGNSNQPQHF; CDR3nt: TGTGCCAGTACGGTTTCTGGTAATAGCAATCAGCCCCAGCATTTT
j_gene: TRBJ2-6; v_gene: TRBV6-5; abundance: -; d_gene: TRBD1; CDR3aa: CASSYDRGRGANVLTF; CDR3nt: TGTGCCAGCAGTTATGACAGGGGGCGCGGGGCCAACGTCCTGACTTTC
j_gene: TRBJ2-2; v_gene: TRBV7-9; abundance: -; d_gene: TRBD1; CDR3aa: CASSLRDRGTGELFF; CDR3nt: TGTGCCAGCAGCTTACGGGACAGGGGGACCGGGGAGCTGTTTTTT
j_gene: TRBJ1-2; v_gene: TRBV11-2; abundance: -; d_gene: -; CDR3aa: CASSSRDSEGYTF; CDR3nt: TGTGCCAGCAGCTCACGCGACAGTGAGGGCTACACCTTC
j_gene: TRBJ2-7; v_gene: TRBV27; abundance: -; d_gene: -; CDR3aa: CASRNRYYEQYF; CDR3nt: TGTGCCAGTCGAAACAGATACTACGAGCAGTACTTC
j_gene: TRBJ1-1; v_gene: TRBV6-1; abundance: few; d_gene: -; CDR3aa: CASSESGVNTEAFF; CDR3nt: TGTGCCAGCAGTGAATCAGGGGTGAACACTGAAGCTTTCTTT
j_gene: TRBJ2-1; v_gene: TRBV29-1; abundance: -; d_gene: -; CDR3aa: CSVPNHGGYNEQFF; CDR3nt: TGCAGCGTTCCGAACCACGGGGGATACAATGAGCAGTTCTTC
j_gene: TRBJ2-5; v_gene: TRBV9; abundance: -; d_gene: TRBD1; CDR3aa: CASSVGTGGSLGETQYF; CDR3nt: TGTGCCAGCAGCGTAGGGACAGGGGGCAGTTTGGGAGAGACCCAGTACTTC
j_gene: TRBJ1-1; v_gene: TRBV19; abundance: -; d_gene: TRBD1; CDR3aa: CASRRGTGNTEAFF; CDR3nt: TGTGCCAGCAGAAGAGGGACAGGGAACACTGAAGCTTTCTTT
j_gene: TRBJ1-4; v_gene: TRBV19; abundance: -; d_gene: -; CDR3aa: CASTGHPNEKLFF; CDR3nt: TGTGCCAGTACGGGACACCCTAATGAAAAACTGTTTTTT
j_gene: TRBJ1-4; v_gene: TRBV23-1; abundance: -; d_gene: -; CDR3aa: CASSQSARGPPATNEKLFF; CDR3nt: TGCGCCAGCAGTCAATCGGCGCGGGGCCCACCCGCAACTAATGAAAAACTGTTTTTT
j_gene: TRBJ2-1; v_gene: TRBV4-2; abundance: -; d_gene: -; CDR3aa: CASSQVGQAIYSYNEQFF; CDR3nt: TGTGCCAGCAGCCAAGTGGGACAAGCAATCTACTCCTACAATGAGCAGTTCTTC
j_gene: TRBJ1-2; v_gene: TRBV6-2/TRBV6-3; abundance: -; d_gene: -; CDR3aa: CASSHFPQDYGYTF; CDR3nt: TGTGCCAGCAGCCACTTTCCGCAGGACTATGGCTACACCTTC
j_gene: TRBJ2-5; v_gene: TRBV10-3; abundance: -; d_gene: -; CDR3aa: CATHSGQETQYF; CDR3nt: TGTGCCACCCACTCAGGTCAAGAGACCCAGTACTTC
j_gene: TRBJ1-2; v_gene: TRBV5-1; abundance: -; d_gene: -; CDR3aa: CASTLHVTWAYGYTF; CDR3nt: TGCGCCAGCACGCTCCACGTTACCTGGGCCTATGGCTACACCTTC
j_gene: TRBJ1-1; v_gene: TRBV30; abundance: -; d_gene: -; CDR3aa: CAWRSVAVLRDTEAFF; CDR3nt: TGTGCCTGGCGTTCAGTAGCGGTCCTCCGAGACACTGAAGCTTTCTTT
j_gene: TRBJ2-7; v_gene: TRBV3-1/TRBV3-2; abundance: -; d_gene: -; CDR3aa: CASSSYRGYEQYF; CDR3nt: TGTGCCAGCAGCTCTTATCGGGGCTACGAGCAGTACTTC
j_gene: TRBJ2-7; v_gene: TRBV11-2; abundance: -; d_gene: TRBD2; CDR3aa: CASSLVYNRAGGPYEQYF; CDR3nt: TGTGCCAGCAGCTTAGTGTATAATCGGGCGGGAGGGCCCTACGAGCAGTACTTC
j_gene: TRBJ2-5; v_gene: TRBV3-1/TRBV3-2; abundance: -; d_gene: -; CDR3aa: CASSLQYHRGETQYF; CDR3nt: TGTGCCAGCAGCCTCCAATACCACCGGGGAGAGACCCAGTACTTC
j_gene: TRBJ2-1; v_gene: TRBV11-2; abundance: -; d_gene: TRBD2; CDR3aa: CASSPALAGTDSYNEQFF; CDR3nt: TGTGCCAGCAGCCCCGCCCTAGCGGGAACCGACTCCTACAATGAGCAGTTCTTC
j_gene: TRBJ2-7; v_gene: TRBV6-5; abundance: -; d_gene: TRBD2; CDR3aa: CASSFYRAGEPEQYF; CDR3nt: TGTGCCAGCAGTTTCTATAGAGCGGGAGAACCCGAGCAGTACTTC
j_gene: TRBJ1-1; v_gene: TRBV5-6; abundance: -; d_gene: -; CDR3aa: CASSPLGGGITEAFF; CDR3nt: TGTGCCAGCAGCCCGTTGGGGGGAGGTATCACTGAAGCTTTCTTT
j_gene: TRBJ1-1; v_gene: TRBV6-5; abundance: -; d_gene: TRBD1; CDR3aa: CASSSPTQGASEAFF; CDR3nt: TGTGCCAGCAGTTCCCCTACACAGGGGGCGTCTGAAGCTTTCTTT
j_gene: TRBJ2-1; v_gene: TRBV12-3/TRBV12-4; abundance: -; d_gene: TRBD2; CDR3aa: CASGWREGHEQFF; CDR3nt: TGTGCCAGCGGTTGGCGGGAGGGTCATGAGCAGTTCTTC
j_gene: TRBJ2-1; v_gene: TRBV27; abundance: few; d_gene: -; CDR3aa: CASSLLPLLIQEQFF; CDR3nt: TGTGCCAGCAGTTTATTACCGCTTCTAATCCAAGAGCAGTTCTTC
j_gene: TRBJ2-1; v_gene: TRBV28; abundance: -; d_gene: TRBD2; CDR3aa: CASLTSGTYNEQFF; CDR3nt: TGTGCCAGCTTGACTAGCGGGACCTACAATGAGCAGTTCTTC
j_gene: TRBJ2-1; v_gene: TRBV7-9; abundance: -; d_gene: TRBD1; CDR3aa: CASLQGAANEQFF; CDR3nt: TGTGCCAGCCTCCAGGGGGCTGCGAATGAGCAGTTCTTC
j_gene: TRBJ2-5; v_gene: TRBV2; abundance: -; d_gene: -; CDR3aa: CASSVNALGETQYF; CDR3nt: TGTGCCAGCAGTGTTAATGCCCTAGGAGAGACCCAGTACTTC
j_gene: TRBJ2-5; v_gene: TRBV5-4; abundance: -; d_gene: -; CDR3aa: CASSFSQILPLRQVKETQYF; CDR3nt: TGTGCCAGCAGCTTCAGCCAGATCTTGCCTCTTAGACAGGTAAAAGAGACCCAGTACTTC
j_gene: TRBJ2-3; v_gene: TRBV30; abundance: -; d_gene: -; CDR3aa: CAWSPTADTQYF; CDR3nt: TGTGCCTGGAGCCCAACGGCAGATACGCAGTATTTT
j_gene: TRBJ2-5; v_gene: TRBV5-6; abundance: -; d_gene: -; CDR3aa: CASSAQGTETQYF; CDR3nt: TGTGCCAGCAGCGCTCAGGGGACAGAGACCCAGTACTTC
j_gene: TRBJ1-3; v_gene: TRBV7-9; abundance: -; d_gene: -; CDR3aa: CASSSNRDLNSGNTIYF; CDR3nt: TGTGCCAGCAGCTCGAACCGGGACTTAAACTCTGGAAACACCATATATTTT
j_gene: TRBJ2-7; v_gene: TRBV6-9; abundance: few; d_gene: -; CDR3aa: CASRTFYEQYF; CDR3nt: TGTGCCAGCCGGACATTCTACGAGCAGTACTTC
j_gene: TRBJ1-3; v_gene: TRBV9; abundance: -; d_gene: -; CDR3aa: CASSAPPGPGNTIYF; CDR3nt: TGTGCCAGCAGCGCCCCTCCAGGGCCTGGAAACACCATATATTTT
j_gene: TRBJ2-7; v_gene: TRBV6-5; abundance: -; d_gene: TRBD1; CDR3aa: CASKPNPGQGYEQYF; CDR3nt: TGTGCCAGCAAACCCAACCCGGGACAGGGCTACGAGCAGTACTTC
j_gene: TRBJ2-1; v_gene: TRBV5-4; abundance: -; d_gene: TRBD2; CDR3aa: CASSEKLAGVPPNEQFF; CDR3nt: TGTGCCAGCAGCGAGAAATTAGCGGGAGTCCCCCCAAATGAGCAGTTCTTC
j_gene: TRBJ1-5; v_gene: TRBV10-3; abundance: -; d_gene: TRBD1; CDR3aa: CAISEDAGGASNQPQHF; CDR3nt: TGTGCCATCAGTGAGGACGCAGGGGGCGCGAGTAATCAGCCCCAGCATTTT
j_gene: TRBJ1-2; v_gene: TRBV15; abundance: -; d_gene: -; CDR3aa: CATSAHRDSYGYTF; CDR3nt: TGTGCCACCAGCGCCCACAGGGATAGTTATGGCTACACCTTC
j_gene: TRBJ2-4; v_gene: TRBV10-2; abundance: -; d_gene: -; CDR3aa: CASSEQRAKNIQYF; CDR3nt: TGCGCCAGCAGTGAGCAGAGGGCCAAAAACATTCAGTACTTC
j_gene: TRBJ2-7; v_gene: TRBV5-1; abundance: -; d_gene: TRBD2; CDR3aa: CASSLDRAGGPVRQYF; CDR3nt: TGCGCCAGCAGCTTGGACAGGGCGGGAGGGCCGGTCCGGCAGTACTTC
j_gene: TRBJ2-6; v_gene: TRBV27; abundance: -; d_gene: -; CDR3aa: CASSVMGAGANVLTF; CDR3nt: TGTGCCAGCAGTGTTATGGGAGCTGGGGCCAACGTCCTGACTTTC